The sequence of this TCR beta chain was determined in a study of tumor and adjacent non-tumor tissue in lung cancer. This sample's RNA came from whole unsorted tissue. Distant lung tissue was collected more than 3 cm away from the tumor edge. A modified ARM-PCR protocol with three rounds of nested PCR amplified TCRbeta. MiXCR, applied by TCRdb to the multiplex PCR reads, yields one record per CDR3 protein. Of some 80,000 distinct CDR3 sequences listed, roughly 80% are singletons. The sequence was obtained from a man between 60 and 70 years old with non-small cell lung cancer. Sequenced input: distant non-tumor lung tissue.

For the CDR3, the DNA is TGCAGCGCGGGGGGGATGAACACTGTAGTTTTCTTT. It codes for CSAGGMNTVVFF. The chain has TRBV29-1 and TRBJ1-1, with D possibly being TRBD1 (5 bases). Germline V gives CDR1 SQVTM, CDR2 ANQGSEA. The germline V and J ends were trimmed by 7 bases and 13 bases, with 22 bases remaining between them. CDR3 size: 12 residues.